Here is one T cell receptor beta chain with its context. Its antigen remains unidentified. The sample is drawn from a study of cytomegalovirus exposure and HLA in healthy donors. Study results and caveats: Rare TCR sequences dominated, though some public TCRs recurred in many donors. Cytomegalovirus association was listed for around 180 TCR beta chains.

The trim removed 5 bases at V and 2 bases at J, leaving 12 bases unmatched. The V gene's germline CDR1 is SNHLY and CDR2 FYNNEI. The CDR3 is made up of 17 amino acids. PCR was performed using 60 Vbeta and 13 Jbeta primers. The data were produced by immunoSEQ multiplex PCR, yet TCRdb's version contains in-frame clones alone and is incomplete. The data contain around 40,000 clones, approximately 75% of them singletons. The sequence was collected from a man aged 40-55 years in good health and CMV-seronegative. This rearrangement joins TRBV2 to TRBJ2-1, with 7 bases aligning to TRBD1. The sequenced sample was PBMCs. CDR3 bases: TGTGCCAGCAGTTTTACCCCGGGGACAGCTCCCTACAATGAGCAGTTCTTC. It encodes CASSFTPGTAPYNEQFF.